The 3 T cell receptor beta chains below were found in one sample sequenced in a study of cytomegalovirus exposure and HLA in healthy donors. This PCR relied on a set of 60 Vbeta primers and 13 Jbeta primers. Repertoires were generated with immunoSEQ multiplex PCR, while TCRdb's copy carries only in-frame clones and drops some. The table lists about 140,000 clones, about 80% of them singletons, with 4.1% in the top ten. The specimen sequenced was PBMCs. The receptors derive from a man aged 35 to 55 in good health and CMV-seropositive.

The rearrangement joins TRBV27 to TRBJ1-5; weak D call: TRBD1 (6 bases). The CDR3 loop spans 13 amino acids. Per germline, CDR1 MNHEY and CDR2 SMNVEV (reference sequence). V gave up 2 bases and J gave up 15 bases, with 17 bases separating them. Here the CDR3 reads CASSLRGGPVAHF. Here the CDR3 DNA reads TGTGCCAGCAGTTTAAGGGGGGGCCCTGTTGCGCATTTT.

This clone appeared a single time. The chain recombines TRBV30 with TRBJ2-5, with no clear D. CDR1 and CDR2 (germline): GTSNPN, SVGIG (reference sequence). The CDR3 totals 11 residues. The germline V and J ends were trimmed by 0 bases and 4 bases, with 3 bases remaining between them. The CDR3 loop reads CAWSVLETQYF. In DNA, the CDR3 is TGTGCCTGGAGTGTACTAGAGACCCAGTACTTC.

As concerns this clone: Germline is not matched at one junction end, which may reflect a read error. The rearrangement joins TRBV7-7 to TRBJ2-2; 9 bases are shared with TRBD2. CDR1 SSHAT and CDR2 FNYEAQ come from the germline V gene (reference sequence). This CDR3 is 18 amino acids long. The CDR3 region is CASSPRTSETFRAGELFF. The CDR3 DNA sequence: TGTGCTAGCAGCCCCCGGACTAGCGAGACTTTCAGGGCCGGGGAGCTGTTTTTT.